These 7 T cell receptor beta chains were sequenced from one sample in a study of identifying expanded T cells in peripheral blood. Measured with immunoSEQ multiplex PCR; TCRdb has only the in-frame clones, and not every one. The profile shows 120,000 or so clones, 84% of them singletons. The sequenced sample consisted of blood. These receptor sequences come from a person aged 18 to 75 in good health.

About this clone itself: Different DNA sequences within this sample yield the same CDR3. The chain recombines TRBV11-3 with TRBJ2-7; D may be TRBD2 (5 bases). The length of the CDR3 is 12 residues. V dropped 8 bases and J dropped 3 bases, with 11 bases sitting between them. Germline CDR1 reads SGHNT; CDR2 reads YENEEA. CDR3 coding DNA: TGTGCCAGCTCCCGAGAGGGCTACGAGCAGTACTTC. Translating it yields CASSREGYEQYF. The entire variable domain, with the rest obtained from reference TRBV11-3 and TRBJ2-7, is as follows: EAGVVQSPRYKIIEKKQPVAFWCNPISGHNTLYWYLQNLGQGPELLIRYENEEAVDDSQLPKDRFSAERLKGVDSTLKIQPAELGDSAVYLCASSREGYEQYFGPGTRLTVT.

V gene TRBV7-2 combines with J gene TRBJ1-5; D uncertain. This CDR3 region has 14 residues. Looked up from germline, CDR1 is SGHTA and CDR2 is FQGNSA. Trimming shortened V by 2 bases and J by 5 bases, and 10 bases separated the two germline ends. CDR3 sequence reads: CASSLTLFDQPQHF. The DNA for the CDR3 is TGTGCCAGCAGCTTAACCCTTTTCGATCAGCCCCAGCATTTT.

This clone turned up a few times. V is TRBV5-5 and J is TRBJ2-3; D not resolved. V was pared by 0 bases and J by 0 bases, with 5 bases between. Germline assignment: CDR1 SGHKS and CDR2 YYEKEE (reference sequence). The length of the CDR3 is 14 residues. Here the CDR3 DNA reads TGTGCCAGCAGCTTGGGTCCTAGCACAGATACGCAGTATTTT. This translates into CASSLGPSTDTQYF.

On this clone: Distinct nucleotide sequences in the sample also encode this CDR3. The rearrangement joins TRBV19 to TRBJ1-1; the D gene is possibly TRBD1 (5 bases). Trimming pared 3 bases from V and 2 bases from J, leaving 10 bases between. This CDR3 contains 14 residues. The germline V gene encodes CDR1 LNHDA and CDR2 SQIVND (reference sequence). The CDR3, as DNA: TGTGCCAGTAGTATTTTGACAGTCAACACTGAAGCTTTCTTT. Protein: CASSILTVNTEAFF.

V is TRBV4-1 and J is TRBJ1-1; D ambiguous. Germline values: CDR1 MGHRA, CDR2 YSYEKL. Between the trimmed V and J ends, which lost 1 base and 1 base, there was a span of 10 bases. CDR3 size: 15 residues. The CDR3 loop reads CASSQGRAPNTEAFF. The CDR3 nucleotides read TGCGCCAGCAGCCAAGGGAGGGCACCGAACACTGAAGCTTTCTTT.

The CDR3 here is CASSRDGEKLFF. The CDR3 DNA reads TGTGCCAGCAGCCGAGACGGGGAAAAACTGTTTTTT. The chain couples TRBV6-5 to TRBJ1-4; D is ambiguous. This CDR3 spans 12 amino acids. The V end lost 6 bases, the J end lost 8 bases, and 10 bases lay between the germline ends. Germline V CDR1 and CDR2: MNHEY, SVGAGI.

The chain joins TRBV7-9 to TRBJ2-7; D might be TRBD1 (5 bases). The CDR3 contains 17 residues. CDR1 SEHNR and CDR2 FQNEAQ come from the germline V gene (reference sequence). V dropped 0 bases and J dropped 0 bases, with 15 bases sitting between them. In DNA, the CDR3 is TGTGCCAGCAGCTTAGCCGCCCAGGGTCGGAGCTCCTACGAGCAGTACTTC. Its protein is CASSLAAQGRSSYEQYF. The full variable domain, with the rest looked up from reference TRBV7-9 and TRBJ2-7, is DTGVSQNPRHKITKRGQNVTFRCDPISEHNRLYWYRQTLGQGPEFLTYFQNEAQLEKSRLLSDRFSAERPKGSFSTLEIQRTEQGDSAMYLCASSLAAQGRSSYEQYFGPGTRLTVT.